This T cell receptor (beta chain) originates from a study of glioma-infiltrating T cells. General study results and limits: CDR3 overlap between tissue and blood was very small. Above-expected tissue-blood divergence occurred in all gliomas, most in low-grade ones.

This clonotype was recorded a few times. Its antigen is not identified. This CDR3 spans 11 amino acids. CDR1 is SQVTM and CDR2 is ANQGSEA in the germline V gene. With 7 bases removed from V and 6 bases from J, the gap between germline ends came to 12 bases. The iRepertoire nested amplicon-rescue multiplex PCR amplified TCR alpha and beta CDR3s from RNA. One-step reverse transcription and amplification started from approximately 100-400 ng of tissue mRNA or PBMC total RNA. MiXCR, run by TCRdb on the multiplex PCR reads, gives a single entry per CDR3 protein. The data contain approximately 100,000 distinct CDR3 sequences, less than 30% of them seen just once; the ten biggest clones take up roughly 30%.

The TCR sequence derives from a human donor with low-grade glioma or glioblastoma, undergoing nonglioma brain surgery, or in good health (not recorded which). The sequenced material came from glioma tissue, nonneoplastic brain tissue, or PBMCs (not recorded which). This rearrangement joins TRBV29-1 to TRBJ1-1, with D perhaps TRBD1 (5 bases). CDR3 DNA sequence: TGCAGCGCCAGGGTGCTACCTGAAGCTTTCTTT. It specifies CSARVLPEAFF.